This T cell receptor beta chain was sequenced during a study of CD8 T cells in Susac syndrome. Multiple sclerosis controls were treatment-naive patients with stable or active relapsing-remitting disease. TEMRA cells underwent FACS enrichment and CD8+ and CD4+ T cells underwent negative isolation. Germline CDR1 reads LGHDT; CDR2 reads YNNKEL (reference sequence). Trimming removed 4 bases from V and 3 bases from J, with 14 bases in between. This CDR3 is 15 amino acids long. RNA amounts of 0.5 to 1 ug underwent reverse transcription with random hexamers. An immunoSEQ multiplex PCR amplified TCR beta CDR3 over 54 Vbeta and 13 Jbeta. TCRdb itself ran the immunoSEQ multiplex PCR reads through MiXCR, one entry per CDR3 protein. The sample carries roughly 140,000 distinct CDR3 sequences, over 95% recorded once.

This TCR derives from a human donor with multiple sclerosis. The sequenced material came from CD8+ T cells from PBMCs. This sequence joins TRBV3-1 and TRBJ2-3; the D gene is possibly TRBD2 (6 bases). The CDR3 protein is CASSPNSGVTDTQYF. CDR3 DNA sequence: TGTGCCAGCAGCCCGAACTCGGGAGTAACAGATACGCAGTATTTT.